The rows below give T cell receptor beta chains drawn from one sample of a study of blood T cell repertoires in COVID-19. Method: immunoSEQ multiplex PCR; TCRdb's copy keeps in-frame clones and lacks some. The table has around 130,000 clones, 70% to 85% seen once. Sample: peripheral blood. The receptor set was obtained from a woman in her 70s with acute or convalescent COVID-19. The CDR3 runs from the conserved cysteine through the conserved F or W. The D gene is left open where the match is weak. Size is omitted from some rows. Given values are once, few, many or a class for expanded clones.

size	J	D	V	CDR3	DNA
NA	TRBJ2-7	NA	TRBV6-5	CASTRDGQGLYEQYF	TGTGCCAGCACCAGGGATGGGCAGGGTCTTTACGAGCAGTACTTC
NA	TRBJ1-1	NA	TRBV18	CASSPPGGRTEAFF	TGTGCCAGCTCACCACCCGGGGGGCGAACTGAAGCTTTCTTT
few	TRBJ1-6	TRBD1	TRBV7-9	CASSSGTGRGSPLHF	TGTGCCAGCAGTTCGGGGACAGGGCGGGGGTCACCCCTCCACTTT
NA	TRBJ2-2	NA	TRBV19	CASSIVAGELFF	TGTGCCAGTAGTATCGTCGCCGGGGAGCTGTTTTTT
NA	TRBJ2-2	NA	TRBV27	CASSSRWGELFF	TGTGCCAGCAGTTCGCGTTGGGGGGAGCTGTTTTTT
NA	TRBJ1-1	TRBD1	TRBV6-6	CASSGTGGTEAFF	TGTGCCAGCAGTGGTACAGGGGGCACTGAAGCTTTCTTT
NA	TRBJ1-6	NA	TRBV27	CASSLSRDSPLHF	TGTGCCAGCAGTTTATCCCGGGATTCACCCCTCCACTTT
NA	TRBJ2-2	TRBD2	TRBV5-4	CASSFGLAGGPDTGELFF	TGTGCCAGCAGCTTCGGACTAGCGGGGGGGCCGGACACCGGGGAGCTGTTTTTT
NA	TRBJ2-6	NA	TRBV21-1	CASNRTGGTVSGANVLTF	TGTGCCAGCAACCGGACAGGGGGTACTGTTTCTGGGGCCAACGTCCTGACTTTC
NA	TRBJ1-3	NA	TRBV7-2	CASSLVGSRTSGNTIYF	TGTGCCAGCAGCTTAGTGGGCAGCCGTACCTCTGGAAACACCATATATTTT
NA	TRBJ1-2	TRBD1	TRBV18	CASSPLRQGYYGYTF	TGTGCCAGCTCACCACTGAGACAGGGTTACTATGGCTACACCTTC
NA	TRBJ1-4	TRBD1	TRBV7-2	CASSLDRGLWEKLFF	TGTGCCAGCAGCTTGGACAGGGGGCTTTGGGAAAAACTGTTTTTT
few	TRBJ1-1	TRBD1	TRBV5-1	CASSFTGGLNTEAFF	TGCGCCAGCAGCTTTACAGGGGGATTGAACACTGAAGCTTTCTTT
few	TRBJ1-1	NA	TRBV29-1	CSVRDSRNTEAFF	TGCAGCGTGCGGGACTCCCGGAACACTGAAGCTTTCTTT
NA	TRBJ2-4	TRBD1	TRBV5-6	CASRGQGEELAKNIQYF	TGTGCCAGCAGGGGACAGGGGGAGGAATTAGCCAAAAACATTCAGTACTTC
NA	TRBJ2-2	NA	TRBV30	CAWSGGGELFF	TGTGCCTGGAGCGGGGGCGGGGAGCTGTTTTTT
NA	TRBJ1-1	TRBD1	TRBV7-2	CASKKEGANTEAFF	TGTGCCAGCAAAAAGGAGGGGGCAAACACTGAAGCTTTCTTT
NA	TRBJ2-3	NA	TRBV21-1	CASRSEGLDTDTQYF	TGTGCCAGCAGGTCGGAGGGTCTGGACACAGATACGCAGTATTTT
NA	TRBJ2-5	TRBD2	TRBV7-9	CASSLASGVGETQYF	TGTGCCAGCAGCTTAGCTAGCGGGGTGGGAGAGACCCAGTACTTC
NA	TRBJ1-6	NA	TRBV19	CASNNGDLRGNSPLHF	TGTGCCAGTAACAACGGAGATTTAAGGGGAAATTCACCCCTCCACTTT
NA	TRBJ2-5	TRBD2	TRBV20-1	CSASLAGVETQYF	TGCAGTGCTAGTCTAGCGGGGGTAGAGACCCAGTACTTC
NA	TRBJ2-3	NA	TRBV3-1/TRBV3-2	CASGGVSRDTQYF	TGTGCCAGCGGCGGAGTGAGCAGAGATACGCAGTATTTT
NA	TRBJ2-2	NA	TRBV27	CASRRNTGELFF	TGTGCCAGCAGGAGAAACACCGGGGAGCTGTTTTTT
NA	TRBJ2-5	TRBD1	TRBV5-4	CASSRTDRDETQYF	TGTGCCAGCAGCCGGACCGACAGGGACGAGACCCAGTACTTC
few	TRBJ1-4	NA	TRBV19	CASRTPGANEKLFF	TGTGCCAGTAGGACTCCGGGAGCAAATGAAAAACTGTTTTTT
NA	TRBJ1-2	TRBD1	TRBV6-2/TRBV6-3	CASSYFGTGGNYGYTF	TGTGCCAGCAGTTACTTCGGGACAGGGGGAAACTATGGCTACACCTTC
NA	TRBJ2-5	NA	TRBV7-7	CASSLGGGALQETQYF	TGTGCCAGCAGCCTAGGAGGGGGGGCGCTCCAAGAGACCCAGTACTTC
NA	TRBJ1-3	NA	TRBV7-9	CASSGTGFLTGNTIYF	TGTGCCAGCAGCGGTACCGGGTTCTTAACTGGAAACACCATATATTTT
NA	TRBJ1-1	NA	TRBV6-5	CATNRPNTEAFF	TGTGCCACCAACAGGCCGAACACTGAAGCTTTCTTT
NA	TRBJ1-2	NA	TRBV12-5	CASALDLGSGYTF	TGTGCTAGTGCCCTCGACCTTGGGAGCGGCTACACCTTC
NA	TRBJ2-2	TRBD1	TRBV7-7	CASSSGTGPTGELFF	TGTGCCAGCAGCTCAGGGACAGGCCCCACCGGGGAGCTGTTTTTT
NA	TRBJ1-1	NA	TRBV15	CATSRDRGYFGTEAFF	TGTGCCACCAGCAGAGATAGAGGGTACTTCGGCACTGAAGCTTTCTTT
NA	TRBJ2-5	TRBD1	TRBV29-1	CSALDRGGLGTQYF	TGCAGCGCACTTGACAGGGGCGGTTTAGGGACCCAGTACTTC
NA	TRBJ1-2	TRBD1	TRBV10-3	CASTGTGVYGGYTF	TGTGCCAGCACCGGGACAGGGGTTTATGGTGGCTACACCTTC
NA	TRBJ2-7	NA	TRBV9	CASSPAPGTPSYEQYF	TGTGCCAGCAGCCCCGCCCCCGGGACACCCAGCTACGAGCAGTACTTC
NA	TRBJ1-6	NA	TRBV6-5	CASTEWDTHNSPLHF	TGTGCCAGCACCGAGTGGGACACACATAATTCACCCCTCCACTTT
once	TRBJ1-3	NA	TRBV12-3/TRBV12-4	CASSSGNTIYF	TGTGCCAGCTCTTCTGGAAACACCATATATTTT
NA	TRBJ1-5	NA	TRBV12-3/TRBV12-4	CASSLDGNQPQHF	TGTGCCAGCAGTTTAGACGGGAATCAGCCCCAGCATTTT
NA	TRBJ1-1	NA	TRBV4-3	CASSQDPGWGTEAFF	TGCGCCAGCAGCCAAGATCCAGGGTGGGGCACTGAAGCTTTCTTT
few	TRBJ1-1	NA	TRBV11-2	CASSLQTVAFF	TGTGCCAGCAGCTTACAGACAGTGGCTTTCTTT
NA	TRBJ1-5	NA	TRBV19	CASSQVLYSNQPQHF	TGTGCCAGTAGTCAGGTTCTATATAGCAATCAGCCCCAGCATTTT
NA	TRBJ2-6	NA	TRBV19	CASSISSRGALPRVLTF	TGTGCCAGTAGTATATCCTCAAGAGGTGCCCTGCCAAGGGTCCTGACTTTC